This is a list of T cell receptor beta chains from one sample in a study of shared clonotypes between healthy human individuals. Some clones are missing from TCRdb's copy, which holds only in-frame ones; the method was immunoSEQ multiplex PCR. Of a few million clones in the sample, more than 80% were seen once. The sequenced sample consisted of naive CD4+ T cells from PBMCs. The receptors were gathered from a man younger than 30 in good health. Some clones in this sample may be carry-over from other donors' samples. The CDR3 runs from the conserved cysteine through the conserved F or W. The order of the fields is J gene, D gene, V gene, clone size, CDR3 DNA, CDR3 protein. D genes are given only for firm matches. Part of the rows lack a size; the others show once, few, many or a class for expanded clones.

TRBJ2-2,TRBD2,TRBV18,.,TGTGCCAGCTCACCAGCGGGAGTCGGAGGGACCGGGGAGCTGTTTTTT,CASSPAGVGGTGELFF
TRBJ2-7,.,TRBV5-8,once,TGTGCCAGCAGCCCCGGTAGTTCCCGCTACGAGCAGTACTTC,CASSPGSSRYEQYF
TRBJ2-7,.,TRBV5-6,.,TGTGCCAGCAGCGAGGTGGGGGGCCAGGGCCCACTCTACGAGCAGTACTTC,CASSEVGGQGPLYEQYF
TRBJ2-4,.,TRBV27,.,TGTGCCAGCAGTTTAAGGGGCTTAGCCAAAAACATTCAGTACTTC,CASSLRGLAKNIQYF
TRBJ1-1,.,TRBV4-2,few,TGTGCCAGCAGCCTTCCCCACGGCAGGGGGAACACTGAAGCTTTCTTT,CASSLPHGRGNTEAFF
TRBJ1-1,TRBD1,TRBV5-6,.,TGTGCCAGCAGCCTACCTCACAGGGGCACTGAAGCTTTCTTT,CASSLPHRGTEAFF
TRBJ1-2,TRBD1,TRBV19,.,TGTGCCAGTAGGAGACAGGGGATCGACTATGGCTACACCTTC,CASRRQGIDYGYTF
TRBJ2-7,TRBD2,TRBV27,.,TGTGCCAGCAGGAGACTAGCGGGAGAACTCTACGAGCAGTACTTC,CASRRLAGELYEQYF
TRBJ2-1,.,TRBV19,.,TGTGCCAGTACCGATAGCGTAACTGAGCAGTTCTTC,CASTDSVTEQFF
TRBJ2-1,TRBD2,TRBV11-3,.,TGTGCCAGCAGCCAGGAGCGGGAGGGCCCGGGTAATGAGCAGTTCTTC,CASSQEREGPGNEQFF
TRBJ1-5,.,TRBV6-5,.,TGTGCCAGCAGTTACTCGATCAATCAGCCCCAGCATTTT,CASSYSINQPQHF
TRBJ2-7,TRBD1,TRBV5-5,.,TGTGCCAGCAGCCCCCGGGACAGGTCTCACGAGCAGTACTTC,CASSPRDRSHEQYF
TRBJ1-2,.,TRBV18,.,TGTGCCAGCTCACCAAAAGAGGATACGGGCTACACCTTC,CASSPKEDTGYTF
TRBJ2-1,.,TRBV5-1,once,TGCGCCAGCAGCTTCACTAGCCGGTACAATGAGCAGTTCTTC,CASSFTSRYNEQFF
TRBJ1-3,.,TRBV9,.,TGTGCCAGCAGCTCTGAGAGGCCGAGCGGAAACACCATATATTTT,CASSSERPSGNTIYF
TRBJ2-3,.,TRBV19,.,TGTGCCAGTAGTCCACAGGGGAGGGCAGATACGCAGTATTTT,CASSPQGRADTQYF
TRBJ1-5,TRBD1,TRBV12-5,.,TGTGCTAGTGGTTCCGGACAGGGGAGCATTCAGCCCCAGCATTTT,CASGSGQGSIQPQHF
TRBJ2-1,.,TRBV30,.,TGTGCCTGGAGTGGTAACAGGTACAATGAGCAGTTCTTC,CAWSGNRYNEQFF
TRBJ2-7,.,TRBV25-1,.,TGTGCCAGCAGTAGGAGTGGGGGGGCTACCCCCAATCACTACGAGCAGTACTTC,CASSRSGGATPNHYEQYF
TRBJ2-7,.,TRBV6-6,.,TGTGCCAGCAGTCCCTCGGGTCACGAGCAGTACTTC,CASSPSGHEQYF
TRBJ2-7,TRBD1,TRBV5-1,.,TGCGCCAGCAGCTTAGAAGGGGGCCCCTACGAGCAGTACTTC,CASSLEGGPYEQYF
TRBJ1-4,.,TRBV6-6,.,TGTGCCAGCAGTTACGGCGGTTTCGGAAATGAAAAACTGTTTTTT,CASSYGGFGNEKLFF
TRBJ2-7,TRBD1,TRBV19,.,TGTGCCAGTAAGGGACAGGGGGCGTCCTACGAGCAGTACTTC,CASKGQGASYEQYF
TRBJ2-1,.,TRBV9,once,TGTGCCAGCAGCGTTCTTCCAGCGAGGAATGAGCAGTTCTTC,CASSVLPARNEQFF
TRBJ2-1,.,TRBV9,.,TGTGCCAGCAGAGGCAGGGATAATGAGCAGTTCTTC,CASRGRDNEQFF
TRBJ2-7,TRBD2,TRBV7-2,.,TGTGCCAGCGCGGGAGGTGGTGGGCAGTACTTC,CASAGGGGQYF
TRBJ2-5,.,TRBV5-4,.,TGTGCCAGCAGCCCAGGACAGCAAGAGACCCAGTACTTC,CASSPGQQETQYF
TRBJ1-2,.,TRBV2,.,TGTGCCAGCGAAGGGAGGGGCTCTTCGGGAGGCTACACCTTC,CASEGRGSSGGYTF